This entry lists 7 T cell receptor beta chains sequenced from one sample in a study of T cell responses to AZD1222 COVID-19 vaccine. Method: immunoSEQ multiplex PCR; TCRdb's copy keeps in-frame clones and lacks some. The sample lists some 140,000 clones; under 95% were seen once. The specimen comprised peripheral blood, sampled on day 0 of AZD1222 vaccination. These receptors all come from an adult in good health.

The V and J genes are TRBV5-4 and TRBJ1-6; D is uncertain. Germline V gene lookup returns CDR1 SGHNT and CDR2 YYREEE (reference sequence). The CDR3 runs to 15 residues. Trimming removed 0 bases from V and 8 bases from J, with 12 bases in between. CDR3 DNA sequence: TGTGCCAGCAGCTTGGATCTAGCCCCAGATTCACCCCTCCACTTT. Its translation is CASSLDLAPDSPLHF. Combining the CDR3 with reference TRBV5-4 and TRBJ1-6 gives the whole variable domain ETGVTQSPTHLIKTRGQQVTLRCSSQSGHNTVSWYQQALGQGPQFIFQYYREEENGRGNFPPRFSGLQFPNYSSELNVNALELDDSALYLCASSLDLAPDSPLHFGNGTRLTVT.

This sequence joins TRBV4-2 and TRBJ2-5; TRBD2 agrees at 9 bases. The CDR3 has 14 residues. Germline CDR1 is LGHNA and CDR2 is YNFKEQ. The V segment lost 5 bases and the J segment 4 bases; nucleotides outside the gene matches: 5. CDR3 nucleotide sequence: TGTGCCAGCAGCGGCGGGGGGGCCAGAGAGACCCAGTACTTC. Protein sequence: CASSGGGARETQYF.

The chain recombines TRBV19 with TRBJ1-5, with D perhaps TRBD1 (5 bases). Germline values: CDR1 LNHDA, CDR2 SQIVND (reference sequence). CDR3 length: 15 amino acids. V shed 3 bases and J shed 3 bases, with 12 bases lying between them. CDR3 bases: TGTGCCAGTAGTATCAGTGCAGGGCACAATCAGCCCCAGCATTTT. This sequence encodes CASSISAGHNQPQHF.

The V call is TRBV2, the J call TRBJ2-2; D remains unclear. With 6 bases removed from V and 3 bases from J, the gap between germline ends came to 14 bases. Germline V gene sequence: CDR1 SNHLY, CDR2 FYNNEI. The CDR3 has 15 amino acids. The CDR3 DNA follows: TGTGCCAGCAGGGAACAGTCTACCCACACCGGGGAGCTGTTTTTT. Protein sequence: CASREQSTHTGELFF.

The CDR3 spells CASSEGTRSSGANVLTF. The DNA of the CDR3 is TGTGCCAGCAGTGAAGGGACGCGGAGCTCTGGGGCCAACGTCCTGACTTTC. The chain employs TRBV6-1 and TRBJ2-6; D remains unclear. CDR1 MNHNS and CDR2 SASEGT come from the germline V gene. This CDR3 contains 17 residues. With 1 base removed from V and 0 bases from J, the gap between germline ends came to 10 bases.

The chain couples TRBV4-3 to TRBJ1-6; D gene ambiguous. CDR1 LGHNA and CDR2 YSLEER come from the germline V gene. V shed 0 bases and J shed 12 bases, with 9 bases lying between them. There are 13 residues in the CDR3. CDR3 sequence: CASSQDSLLPLHF. The CDR3 nucleotides read TGCGCCAGCAGCCAAGACAGTCTCCTACCCCTCCACTTT.

The chain couples TRBV5-4 to TRBJ2-7; maybe TRBD2 (5 bases). The germline V gene encodes CDR1 SGHNT and CDR2 YYREEE (reference sequence). Trimming removed 0 bases from V and 0 bases from J, with 13 bases in between. CDR3 length: 16 amino acids. In DNA form, the CDR3 reads TGTGCCAGCAGCTTGGCAGTCCGGGGTCACTCCTACGAGCAGTACTTC. Translated: CASSLAVRGHSYEQYF.